The present entry profiles one T cell receptor beta chain with its context. Its antigen is undetermined. The data derive from a study of early T cells in non-severe SARS-CoV-2 infection. Looking at the study overall: RNA in bulk from unsorted whole blood was sequenced, and chains were unpaired.

J was trimmed by 5 bases and V by 3 bases; bases with no gene match: 10. In germline, CDR1 is SGHKS, CDR2 YYEKEE (reference sequence). The CDR3 has 16 residues. Study results and caveats: Matches to VDJdb favored anti-spike CD8 responses and missed private and CD4 specificities.

Individual cDNA molecules carried attached unique molecular identifiers. Each CDR3 protein gets one entry after TCRdb re-called the 5' RACE reads with MiXCR. The table shows some 88,000 distinct CDR3 sequences, with roughly 17% occurring only once. The chain employs TRBV5-5 and TRBJ1-2; TRBD1 agrees at 10 bases. This clonotype was obtained from an adult who was a healthcare worker with PCR-confirmed SARS-CoV-2 infection or an uninfected control (not recorded which). The sample here was whole blood, taken at baseline. The DNA for the CDR3 is TGTGCCAGCAGCTCAACCGGGACAGGGGTTTCTTATGGCTACACCTTC. It specifies CASSSTGTGVSYGYTF.